A single sample gave rise to the 10 T cell receptor beta chains below, sequenced in a study of T cell responses to AZD1222 COVID-19 vaccine. Sequencing was performed with immunoSEQ multiplex PCR; in TCRdb, only in-frame clones are kept and a portion is missing. This table holds over 130,000 clones, 88% found once. The sequencing here drew on peripheral blood, taken 28 days after the second AZD1222 dose. The receptors shown here come from an adult who received the AZD1222 COVID-19 vaccine.

The rearrangement links TRBV5-1 to TRBJ2-2; 11 bases map to TRBD2. The CDR3 has 16 amino acids. Germline-derived CDR1 and CDR2 are SGHRS and YFSETQ. V was pared by 0 bases and J by 3 bases, with 1 base of the junction left unmatched. The CDR3 spells CASSLVLAGDTGELFF. DNA of the CDR3: TGCGCCAGCAGCTTGGTACTAGCGGGGGACACCGGGGAGCTGTTTTTT.

The chain employs TRBV7-2 and TRBJ2-5, with D unclear. V was cut by 3 bases and J by 4 bases, with 6 bases left in between. Germline CDR1 SGHTA, CDR2 FQGNSA. The CDR3 is 12 amino acids. The DNA for the CDR3 is TGTGCCAGCAGCTTTTATCGAGAGACCCAGTACTTC. The encoded protein is CASSFYRETQYF.

This sequence joins TRBV18 and TRBJ1-1, with D tentatively TRBD1 (5 bases). Germline V lookup: CDR1 KGHSH, CDR2 LQKENI. The CDR3 contains 14 residues. Trimming shortened V by 2 bases and J by 4 bases, and 11 bases separated the two germline ends. In DNA, the CDR3 is TGTGCCAGCTCACCAGGATCTGGGGGCACTGAAGCTTTCTTT. It specifies CASSPGSGGTEAFF.

V is TRBV5-4 and J is TRBJ2-7; D is ambiguous. The CDR3 length is 13 residues. Between the trimmed V and J ends, which lost 0 bases and 5 bases, there was a span of 9 bases. Germline V lookup: CDR1 SGHNT, CDR2 YYREEE (reference sequence). CDR3 sequence: CASSLEWKDEQYF. CDR3 nucleotides: TGTGCCAGCAGCTTGGAGTGGAAGGACGAGCAGTACTTC.

This chain uses TRBV3-1 (or the pseudogene TRBV3-2) with TRBJ1-5, with D maybe TRBD1 (6 bases). Trimming stripped 1 base from V and 6 bases from J, with 13 bases between. The V gene's germline CDR1 is LGHDT and CDR2 YNNKEL (reference sequence). This CDR3 has 15 amino acids. CDR3 residues: CASSQGFGGFQPQHF. In DNA form, the CDR3 reads TGTGCCAGCAGCCAAGGCTTTGGGGGCTTTCAGCCCCAGCATTTT.

The chain joins TRBV30 to TRBJ2-7, with 8 positions matching TRBD2. J lost 3 bases, V lost 3 bases, and 7 bases had no gene match. The germline gives CDR1 GTSNPN, CDR2 SVGIG (reference sequence). The CDR3 has 14 residues. CDR3 protein: CAWRAGELYYEQYF. The CDR3 DNA follows: TGTGCCTGGAGAGCGGGAGAGCTTTACTACGAGCAGTACTTC.

This chain connects TRBV30 to TRBJ1-5; TRBD1 matches at 10 bases. The CDR3 contains 15 residues. V shed 1 base and J 9 bases; nucleotides not matched to a gene: 9. Germline CDR1 is GTSNPN and CDR2 is SVGIG (reference sequence). CDR3 DNA: TGTGCCTGGAGTGCACCCGGGACAGGGGTTTCGCCCCAGCATTTT. Protein sequence: CAWSAPGTGVSPQHF.

The chain carries TRBV7-8 and TRBJ2-1; 10 nucleotides align to TRBD2. The length of the CDR3 is 20 residues. CDR1 SGHVS and CDR2 FQNEAQ come from the germline V gene. The junction had 12 bases not matched to a gene; V was cut back by 1 base and J by 0 bases. Here the CDR3 DNA reads TGTGCCAGCAGCTTAGACTCCGGGGCTAGCGGGAGATCCTCCTACAATGAGCAGTTCTTC. This codes for CASSLDSGASGRSSYNEQFF.

The CDR3 spells CASSVEAQASFTF. The CDR3 DNA sequence: TGTGCCAGCAGCGTAGAAGCGCAGGCCTCCTTCACCTTC. The rearrangement uses TRBV9 and TRBJ1-2; unclear D gene. Trimming removed 0 bases from V and 13 bases from J, with 16 bases in between. Germline CDR1 reads SGDLS; CDR2 reads YYNGEE. This CDR3 comprises 13 residues.

V gene TRBV5-1 combines with J gene TRBJ2-2, with D maybe TRBD2 (5 bases). CDR3 length equals 15 residues. V lost 0 bases and J 4 bases, leaving 10 bases between the germline ends. Germline V gene sequence: CDR1 SGHRS, CDR2 YFSETQ. CDR3 in amino acids: CASSLDVGSTGELFF. CDR3 sequence (DNA): TGCGCCAGCAGCTTGGACGTAGGGAGCACCGGGGAGCTGTTTTTT.